Below, 8 T cell receptor beta chains from the same sample are listed, as sequenced in a study of blood T cell repertoires in COVID-19 (TCRdb year 2020). Receptors were amplified or captured by the immunoSEQ multiplex PCR assay. In its TCRdb copy, this immuneACCESS table keeps in-frame sequences only and misses some clones. Where compared with another copy, unresolved V genes explain less than half of these, and the others have no known cause. The sample data list 250,000 to 350,000 clones, and almost 90% of these were observed just once. Clones ranked in the top ten supply roughly 12% of the sample. Sequencing was performed on peripheral blood. All receptors come from a woman aged 30 to 39 with COVID-19, enrolled during active disease.

This chain joins TRBV28 and TRBJ2-7; 11 nucleotides align to TRBD2. Looked up from germline, CDR1 is MDHEN and CDR2 is SYDVKM. The CDR3 runs to 14 residues. V trimming: 7 bases; J trimming: 2 bases; junction bases outside the gene matches: 4. CDR3 loop: CASTPTSGAYEQYF. Here the CDR3 DNA reads TGTGCCAGCACCCCGACTAGCGGGGCCTACGAGCAGTACTTC.

The chain recombines TRBV27 with TRBJ1-6; no definite D call. The length of the CDR3 is 16 residues. The germline V gene encodes CDR1 MNHEY and CDR2 SMNVEV (reference sequence). V was shortened by 1 base and J by 10 bases, with 17 bases between the two germline ends. CDR3 coding DNA: TGTGCCAGCAGTTTATATAATGACTTAAATGGGTCACCCCTCCACTTT. Protein sequence: CASSLYNDLNGSPLHF.

This chain uses TRBV19 with TRBJ2-7; 7 nucleotides line up with TRBD2. With 5 bases clipped from V and 0 bases from J, the junction kept 7 bases outside the gene matches. This CDR3 comprises 15 residues. Germline CDR1 and CDR2: LNHDA and SQIVND (reference sequence). Written as DNA, the CDR3 is TGTGCCAGTAGTCCCACTAGCGCGAGCTCCTACGAGCAGTACTTC. Amino acid sequence: CASSPTSASSYEQYF.

The J gene is TRBJ1-1, the V gene TRBV5-1; D is perhaps TRBD1 (6 bases). The CDR3 consists of 14 residues. V was shortened by 1 base and J by 5 bases, with 12 bases between the two germline ends. Germline V lookup: CDR1 SGHRS, CDR2 YFSETQ. CDR3 nucleotide sequence: TGCGCCAGCAGCTTGTGGGGGGGCGGAACTGAAGCTTTCTTT. Its protein is CASSLWGGGTEAFF.

V gene TRBV5-1 combines with J gene TRBJ2-5; D is ambiguous. Germline CDR1 is SGHRS and CDR2 is YFSETQ. The CDR3 length is 15 residues. Between the trimmed V and J ends, which lost 0 bases and 2 bases, there was a span of 11 bases. In DNA form, the CDR3 reads TGCGCCAGCAGCTTGGCTTGGGCTCGACAAGAGACCCAGTACTTC. This sequence encodes CASSLAWARQETQYF.

This clone has just one count. The V and J genes are TRBV6-5 and TRBJ2-3, with D possibly TRBD2 on 5 matching bases. This CDR3 spans 15 amino acids. Germline values: CDR1 MNHEY, CDR2 SVGAGI. The ends were cut back, 2 bases at V and 3 bases at J, with 12 bases in the middle. The CDR3 here is CASSYGGGETDTQYF. The CDR3 region has the DNA TGTGCCAGCAGTTACGGTGGTGGGGAGACAGATACGCAGTATTTT.

This chain links TRBV11-2 with TRBJ2-1; D unclear. Per germline, CDR1 SGHAT and CDR2 FQNNGV. The CDR3 extends over 13 amino acids. V lost 5 bases, J lost 10 bases, and 15 bases lay in between. The CDR3 DNA follows: TGTGCCAGCAGCCCAAACCCTGGGCGAGAGCAGTTCTTC. This gives the protein CASSPNPGREQFF.

This clone was seen a handful of times. V gene TRBV9 combines with J gene TRBJ1-6; 7 bases align to TRBD1. This CDR3 region has 15 residues. From germline, CDR1 is SGDLS and CDR2 YYNGEE. Unmatched junction bases numbered 7, after V lost 0 bases and J lost 10 bases. CDR3: CASSVEVSGGSPLHF. The CDR3 coding sequence is TGTGCCAGCAGCGTAGAGGTGTCAGGGGGGTCACCCCTCCACTTT.